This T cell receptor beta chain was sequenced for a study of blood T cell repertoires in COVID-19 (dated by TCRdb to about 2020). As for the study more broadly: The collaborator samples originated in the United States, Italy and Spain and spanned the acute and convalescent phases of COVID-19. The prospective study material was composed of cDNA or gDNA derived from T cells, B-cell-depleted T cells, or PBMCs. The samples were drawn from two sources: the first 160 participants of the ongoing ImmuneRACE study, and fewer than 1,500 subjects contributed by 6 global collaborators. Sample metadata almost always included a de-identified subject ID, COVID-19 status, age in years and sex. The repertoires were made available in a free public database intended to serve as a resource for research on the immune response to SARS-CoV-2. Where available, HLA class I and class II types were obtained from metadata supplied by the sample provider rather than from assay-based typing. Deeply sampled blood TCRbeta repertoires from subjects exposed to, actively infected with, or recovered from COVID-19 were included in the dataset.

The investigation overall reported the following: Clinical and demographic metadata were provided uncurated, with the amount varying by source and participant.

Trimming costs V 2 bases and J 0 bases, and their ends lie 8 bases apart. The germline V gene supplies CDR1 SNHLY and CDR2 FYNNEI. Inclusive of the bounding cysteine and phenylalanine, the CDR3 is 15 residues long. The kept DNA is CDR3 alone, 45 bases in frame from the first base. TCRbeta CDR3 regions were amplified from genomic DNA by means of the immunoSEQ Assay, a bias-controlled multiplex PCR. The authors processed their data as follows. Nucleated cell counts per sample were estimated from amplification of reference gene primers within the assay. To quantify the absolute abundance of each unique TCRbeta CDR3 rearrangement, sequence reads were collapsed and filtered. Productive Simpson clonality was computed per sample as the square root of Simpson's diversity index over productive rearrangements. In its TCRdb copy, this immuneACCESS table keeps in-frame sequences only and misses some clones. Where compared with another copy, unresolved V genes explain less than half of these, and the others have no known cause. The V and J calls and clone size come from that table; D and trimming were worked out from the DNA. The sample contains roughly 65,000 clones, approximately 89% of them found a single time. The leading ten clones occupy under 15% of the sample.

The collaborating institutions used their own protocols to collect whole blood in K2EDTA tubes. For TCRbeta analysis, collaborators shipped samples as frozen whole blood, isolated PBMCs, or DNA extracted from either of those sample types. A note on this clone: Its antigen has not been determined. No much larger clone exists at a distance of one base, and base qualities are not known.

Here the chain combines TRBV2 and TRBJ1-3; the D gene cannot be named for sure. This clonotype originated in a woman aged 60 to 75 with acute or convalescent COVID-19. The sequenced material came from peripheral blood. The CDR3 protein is CASSEPRFSGNTIYF. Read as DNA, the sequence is TGTGCCAGCAGTGAACCCAGATTCTCTGGAAACACCATATATTTT.